These T cell receptor beta chains were read from a single sample in a study of blood T cell repertoires in COVID-19. TCRdb's copy holds only in-frame clones and misses some; the assay was immunoSEQ multiplex PCR. The repertoire holds approximately 250,000 clones, with 88% as singletons. Specimen: PBMCs or T cells enriched from blood (not recorded which). These receptors were obtained from a woman in her twenties or thirties who had recovered from COVID-19. The CDR3 runs from the conserved cysteine through the conserved F or W. A D gene is named only where the DNA matches it firmly. The size of a clone is reported for some rows only, either as once, few or many, or as a class for expanded clones.

cdr3_nt: TGTGCCAGCAGCTTAACGTCCCAGAACACAGATACGCAGTATTTT
cdr3_aa: CASSLTSQNTDTQYF
clone_size: NA
d_call: NA
j_call: TRBJ2-3
v_call: TRBV7-3

cdr3_nt: TGTGCCAGCAGCCCATGGGGGGGGACGGCTAACTATGGCTACACCTTC
cdr3_aa: CASSPWGGTANYGYTF
clone_size: NA
d_call: NA
j_call: TRBJ1-2
v_call: TRBV7-9

cdr3_nt: TGTGCCAGCAGCAAGGACAGGGTAGAGGAAAAACTGTTTTTT
cdr3_aa: CASSKDRVEEKLFF
clone_size: NA
d_call: TRBD1
j_call: TRBJ1-4
v_call: TRBV6-5

cdr3_nt: TGCGCCAGCAGCCTCCTCACTAGCGGGAACACCGGGGAGCTGTTTTTT
cdr3_aa: CASSLLTSGNTGELFF
clone_size: NA
d_call: TRBD2
j_call: TRBJ2-2
v_call: TRBV5-1

cdr3_nt: TGTGCCAGCAGCTTAGTAGGGGAGGGATCTGGAAACACCATATATTTT
cdr3_aa: CASSLVGEGSGNTIYF
clone_size: NA
d_call: NA
j_call: TRBJ1-3
v_call: TRBV7-9

cdr3_nt: TGTGCCAGCAGCCCAGGACAGTCCCGGGGCACTGAAGCTTTCTTT
cdr3_aa: CASSPGQSRGTEAFF
clone_size: NA
d_call: NA
j_call: TRBJ1-1
v_call: TRBV7-9

cdr3_nt: TGTGCCAGCAGCCTCAACAAAGTCTATGGCTACACCTTC
cdr3_aa: CASSLNKVYGYTF
clone_size: NA
d_call: NA
j_call: TRBJ1-2
v_call: TRBV11-2

cdr3_nt: TGCGCCAGCAGCCAAGAGGGTAGGAGGGAGCAGTTCTTC
cdr3_aa: CASSQEGRREQFF
clone_size: NA
d_call: NA
j_call: TRBJ2-1
v_call: TRBV4-1

cdr3_nt: TGCGCCAGCAGCTTGGACAGGAACACAGATACGCAGTATTTT
cdr3_aa: CASSLDRNTDTQYF
clone_size: NA
d_call: NA
j_call: TRBJ2-3
v_call: TRBV5-1

cdr3_nt: TGTGCCAGCAGCGTAACGGGTGAGCAGTTCTTC
cdr3_aa: CASSVTGEQFF
clone_size: NA
d_call: NA
j_call: TRBJ2-1
v_call: TRBV9

cdr3_nt: TGCGCCAGCAGCTTGGACAGGGGGAACTATGGCTACACCTTC
cdr3_aa: CASSLDRGNYGYTF
clone_size: NA
d_call: TRBD1
j_call: TRBJ1-2
v_call: TRBV4-3

cdr3_nt: TGCGCCAGCAGCTTGGGTATCTTACTAGCGGGAGGGCCTTGGGACTACGAGCAGTACTTC
cdr3_aa: CASSLGILLAGGPWDYEQYF
clone_size: NA
d_call: TRBD2
j_call: TRBJ2-7
v_call: TRBV5-1

cdr3_nt: TGTGCCAGCAGCTTAGCGAGTAGCAACTATGGCTACACCTTC
cdr3_aa: CASSLASSNYGYTF
clone_size: NA
d_call: NA
j_call: TRBJ1-2
v_call: TRBV7-9

cdr3_nt: TGTGCCAGCAGCTTCGAATTACTAGGCGGCACCGGGGAGCTGTTTTTT
cdr3_aa: CASSFELLGGTGELFF
clone_size: NA
d_call: NA
j_call: TRBJ2-2
v_call: TRBV7-9

cdr3_nt: TGCAGCGTTACAGGGGGTAATGGCGGCTACACCTTC
cdr3_aa: CSVTGGNGGYTF
clone_size: few
d_call: TRBD1
j_call: TRBJ1-2
v_call: TRBV29-1

cdr3_nt: TGTGCCTGGAGTGGGGAGGGGCTCCATGGCTACACCTTC
cdr3_aa: CAWSGEGLHGYTF
clone_size: NA
d_call: NA
j_call: TRBJ1-2
v_call: TRBV30

cdr3_nt: TGTGCCAGCCGCAGGGATACGAATTCACCCCTCCACTTT
cdr3_aa: CASRRDTNSPLHF
clone_size: NA
d_call: NA
j_call: TRBJ1-6
v_call: TRBV19

cdr3_nt: TGTGCCAGCAGTGTAGGCGAACTGGCAAGCGGTAGCACAGATACGCAGTATTTT
cdr3_aa: CASSVGELASGSTDTQYF
clone_size: few
d_call: NA
j_call: TRBJ2-3
v_call: TRBV11-2

cdr3_nt: TGTGCCAGCAGCCCCTCTTCCGGGACAGTACCCTACGAGCAGTACTTC
cdr3_aa: CASSPSSGTVPYEQYF
clone_size: NA
d_call: TRBD1
j_call: TRBJ2-7
v_call: TRBV9

cdr3_nt: TGTGCCAGCAGCTTCAGGGGGGCTCAGCCCCAGCATTTT
cdr3_aa: CASSFRGAQPQHF
clone_size: NA
d_call: TRBD1
j_call: TRBJ1-5
v_call: TRBV7-8

cdr3_nt: TGTGCCAGCAGCCCGGCCGGGTCTCGGGAAGCTTTCTTT
cdr3_aa: CASSPAGSREAFF
clone_size: NA
d_call: NA
j_call: TRBJ1-1
v_call: TRBV27

cdr3_nt: TGTGCCAGCAGCCGGATAACAGGGCAACACACTGAAGCTTTCTTT
cdr3_aa: CASSRITGQHTEAFF
clone_size: NA
d_call: NA
j_call: TRBJ1-1
v_call: TRBV14

cdr3_nt: TGTGCCAGCAGCTCTCTTGACGGGATATTCGACGAGCAGTACTTC
cdr3_aa: CASSSLDGIFDEQYF
clone_size: few
d_call: NA
j_call: TRBJ2-7
v_call: TRBV7-9

cdr3_nt: TGTGCCACCAGCAGAGACGCAGGGAAAAGGAGCAATCAGCCCCAGCATTTT
cdr3_aa: CATSRDAGKRSNQPQHF
clone_size: NA
d_call: NA
j_call: TRBJ1-5
v_call: TRBV15

cdr3_nt: TGTGCCAGCAGCGAAGCCGTGACTAGCGGGAGCTTGACCCAGTACTTC
cdr3_aa: CASSEAVTSGSLTQYF
clone_size: NA
d_call: TRBD2
j_call: TRBJ2-5
v_call: TRBV7-8

cdr3_nt: TGTGCCAGCAGCCCTTCGGGGATTAGCACAGATACGCAGTATTTT
cdr3_aa: CASSPSGISTDTQYF
clone_size: NA
d_call: NA
j_call: TRBJ2-3
v_call: TRBV7-2

cdr3_nt: TGTGCCATCAGTGAAGGGATGACTAGCGGGGGCCGGGGGACCCAGTACTTC
cdr3_aa: CAISEGMTSGGRGTQYF
clone_size: NA
d_call: TRBD2
j_call: TRBJ2-5
v_call: TRBV10-3

cdr3_nt: TGCAGCGTTGAATTCTGGACTGAATACAATGAGCAGTTCTTC
cdr3_aa: CSVEFWTEYNEQFF
clone_size: NA
d_call: NA
j_call: TRBJ2-1
v_call: TRBV29-1

cdr3_nt: TGTGCCAGCAGCGAGACTAGCGGGATTCTCGATACGCAGTATTTT
cdr3_aa: CASSETSGILDTQYF
clone_size: NA
d_call: TRBD2
j_call: TRBJ2-3
v_call: TRBV7-3

cdr3_nt: TGTGCCAGCAGCTTCACCCAGCGGGCAGATACGCAGTATTTT
cdr3_aa: CASSFTQRADTQYF
clone_size: once
d_call: NA
j_call: TRBJ2-3
v_call: TRBV9

cdr3_nt: TGTGCCAGCAGTGGACTGTCGAGCAATCAGCCCCAGCATTTT
cdr3_aa: CASSGLSSNQPQHF
clone_size: NA
d_call: NA
j_call: TRBJ1-5
v_call: TRBV28

cdr3_nt: TGTGCCATCAGTGAACCAGGGTTAGTCACCGGGGAGCTGTTTTTT
cdr3_aa: CAISEPGLVTGELFF
clone_size: NA
d_call: NA
j_call: TRBJ2-2
v_call: TRBV10-3

cdr3_nt: TGTGCCAGCTCACCTCCGGGACAGGGGCCGGGAGAGCAGTACTTC
cdr3_aa: CASSPPGQGPGEQYF
clone_size: NA
d_call: TRBD1
j_call: TRBJ2-7
v_call: TRBV18

cdr3_nt: TGTGCCAGCAGTCCCCGGGACAGGGTCATTTCACCCCTCCACTTT
cdr3_aa: CASSPRDRVISPLHF
clone_size: NA
d_call: TRBD1
j_call: TRBJ1-6
v_call: TRBV27

cdr3_nt: TGTGCCAGCAGCATGGGGAGATCACCCCTCCACTTT
cdr3_aa: CASSMGRSPLHF
clone_size: NA
d_call: NA
j_call: TRBJ1-6
v_call: TRBV9

cdr3_nt: TGTGCCAGCAGTTGGACAGGGTATAATTCACCCCTCCACTTT
cdr3_aa: CASSWTGYNSPLHF
clone_size: once
d_call: TRBD1
j_call: TRBJ1-6
v_call: TRBV28

cdr3_nt: TGTGCCACCAGTGATATTGGGAGTGGCTACACCTTC
cdr3_aa: CATSDIGSGYTF
clone_size: NA
d_call: NA
j_call: TRBJ1-2
v_call: TRBV24-1

cdr3_nt: TGTGCCAGCAGTTACTGGCTTGGGGGCCCCACACAGCCCCAGCATTTT
cdr3_aa: CASSYWLGGPTQPQHF
clone_size: NA
d_call: NA
j_call: TRBJ1-5
v_call: TRBV6-2/TRBV6-3

cdr3_nt: TGTGCCAGCAGTTATACACAGGGTTTCGGCTACACCTTC
cdr3_aa: CASSYTQGFGYTF
clone_size: NA
d_call: NA
j_call: TRBJ1-2
v_call: TRBV6-2/TRBV6-3

cdr3_nt: TGTGCCAGCAACGGACAGTACCAAGAGACCCAGTACTTC
cdr3_aa: CASNGQYQETQYF
clone_size: NA
d_call: NA
j_call: TRBJ2-5
v_call: TRBV25-1

cdr3_nt: TGTGCCAGCAGTTTTTACCGGGACAGGGCCAATGAGCAGTTCTTC
cdr3_aa: CASSFYRDRANEQFF
clone_size: NA
d_call: TRBD1
j_call: TRBJ2-1
v_call: TRBV6-2/TRBV6-3

cdr3_nt: TGCGCCAGCAGCTTTGGCAGGGGATTGGACGGCTACACCTTC
cdr3_aa: CASSFGRGLDGYTF
clone_size: NA
d_call: NA
j_call: TRBJ1-2
v_call: TRBV5-1

cdr3_nt: TGTGCCAGTAGCCTAGACGACAGGGCGAACACTGAAGCTTTCTTT
cdr3_aa: CASSLDDRANTEAFF
clone_size: NA
d_call: TRBD1
j_call: TRBJ1-1
v_call: TRBV19

cdr3_nt: TGTGCCAGTAGTATTCGGACAGGGGGGCGGTACTACTATGGCTACACCTTC
cdr3_aa: CASSIRTGGRYYYGYTF
clone_size: NA
d_call: TRBD1
j_call: TRBJ1-2
v_call: TRBV19

cdr3_nt: TGTGCCTGGGGTGGTCGGGTCCTAGGCAATGAGCAGTTCTTC
cdr3_aa: CAWGGRVLGNEQFF
clone_size: NA
d_call: NA
j_call: TRBJ2-1
v_call: TRBV30

cdr3_nt: TGCGCCAGCAGCTTCGAGGGGGGGCTTAACACCGGGGAGCTGTTTTTT
cdr3_aa: CASSFEGGLNTGELFF
clone_size: few
d_call: NA
j_call: TRBJ2-2
v_call: TRBV5-1

cdr3_nt: TGCGCCAGCAGCTCGGGGACAGGGTCTCAGCCCCAGCATTTT
cdr3_aa: CASSSGTGSQPQHF
clone_size: NA
d_call: TRBD1
j_call: TRBJ1-5
v_call: TRBV5-1